The rows below give T cell receptor beta chains drawn from one sample of a study of neoadjuvant anti-PD-1 for oral cavity cancer. Sequencing was performed with immunoSEQ multiplex PCR; in TCRdb, only in-frame clones are kept and a portion is missing. The profile shows roughly 7,500 clones, 69% of them singletons. The sample consisted of PBMCs, taken after nivolumab (anti-PD-1) treatment. These TCRs come from a person between 40 and 85 years old with oral cavity squamous cell carcinoma. CDR3s include the opening cysteine and the closing phenylalanine or tryptophan. The D gene is left open where the match is weak. Part of the rows lack a size; the others show once, few, many or a class for expanded clones.

TRBJ2-5 - - TRBV11-2 TGTGCCAGCAGCGCCCGGGTTACCCAAGAGACCCAGTACTTC CASSARVTQETQYF
TRBJ2-3 - - TRBV9 TGTGCCAGCACTCTTACAGGGTTAACTAGCACAGATACGCAGTATTTT CASTLTGLTSTDTQYF
TRBJ2-3 - - TRBV7-9 TGTGCCAGCAGTCGCACAGATACGCAGTATTTT CASSRTDTQYF
TRBJ1-3 few - TRBV13 TGTGCCAGCAGCGGGCCAAACACCATATATTTT CASSGPNTIYF
TRBJ2-3 - TRBD1 TRBV6-6 TGTGCCAGCAGTGACGGACAGGGGGCGGATACGCAGTATTTT CASSDGQGADTQYF
TRBJ2-7 - - TRBV12-5 TGTGCTAGTGGTCGGGGGCTACGTTCCGAGCAGTACTTC CASGRGLRSEQYF
TRBJ2-1 few TRBD2 TRBV7-6 TGTGCCAGCAGCTTATCGACTAGCGGGGATTCCTACAATGAGCAGTTCTTC CASSLSTSGDSYNEQFF
TRBJ2-1 - TRBD2 TRBV18 TGTGCCAGCTCAACCCCACTAGCGCGCCACAATGAGCAGTTCTTC CASSTPLARHNEQFF
TRBJ1-1 - - TRBV5-6 TGTGCCAGCACCAACCTCAGTGGGAGGTATGCTTTCTTT CASTNLSGRYAFF
TRBJ1-4 few - TRBV10-2 TGCGCCAGCAGTGGGGGAAGAGGTGAAAAACTGTTTTTT CASSGGRGEKLFF
TRBJ2-5 - - TRBV6-6 TGTGCCAGCAGTTACTCGACTTATGGGTACCAAGAGACCCAGTACTTC CASSYSTYGYQETQYF